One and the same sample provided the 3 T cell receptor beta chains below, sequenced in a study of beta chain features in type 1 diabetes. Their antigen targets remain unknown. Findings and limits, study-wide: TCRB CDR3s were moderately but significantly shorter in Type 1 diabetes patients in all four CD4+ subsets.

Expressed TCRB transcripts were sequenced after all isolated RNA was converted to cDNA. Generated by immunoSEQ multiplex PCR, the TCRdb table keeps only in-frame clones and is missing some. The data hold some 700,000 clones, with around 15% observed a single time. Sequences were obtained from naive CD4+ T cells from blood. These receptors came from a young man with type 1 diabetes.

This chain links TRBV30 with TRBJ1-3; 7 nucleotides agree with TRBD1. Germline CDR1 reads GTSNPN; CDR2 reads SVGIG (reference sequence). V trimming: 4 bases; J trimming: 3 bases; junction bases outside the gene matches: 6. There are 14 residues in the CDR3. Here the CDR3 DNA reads TGTGCCTGGAACCTACGGGACAGTGGAAACACCATATATTTT. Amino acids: CAWNLRDSGNTIYF.

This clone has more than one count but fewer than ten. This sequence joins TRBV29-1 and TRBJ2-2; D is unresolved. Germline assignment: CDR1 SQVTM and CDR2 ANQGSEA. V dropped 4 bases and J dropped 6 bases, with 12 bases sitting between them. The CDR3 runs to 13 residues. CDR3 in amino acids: CSVVTQVAGELFF. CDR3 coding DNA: TGCAGCGTTGTAACCCAGGTAGCCGGGGAGCTGTTTTTT.

The DNA for the CDR3 is TGTGCCAGCAGCGTACGAGGGACAGGGGGTAGTACCGGGGAGCTGTTTTTT. This sequence encodes CASSVRGTGGSTGELFF. The chain couples TRBV9 to TRBJ2-2; 11 bases are a match to TRBD1. The CDR3 totals 17 residues. V lost 1 base, J lost 5 bases, and 7 bases stayed unmatched. The germline V gene has CDR1 SGDLS and CDR2 YYNGEE.